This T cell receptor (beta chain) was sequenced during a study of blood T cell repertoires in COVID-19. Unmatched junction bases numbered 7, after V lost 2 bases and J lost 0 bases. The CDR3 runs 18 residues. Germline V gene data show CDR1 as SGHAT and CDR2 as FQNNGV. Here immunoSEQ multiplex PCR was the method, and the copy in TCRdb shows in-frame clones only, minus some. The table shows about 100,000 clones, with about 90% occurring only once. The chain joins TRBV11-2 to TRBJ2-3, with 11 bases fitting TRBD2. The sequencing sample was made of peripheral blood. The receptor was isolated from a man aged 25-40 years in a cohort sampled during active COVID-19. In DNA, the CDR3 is TGTGCCAGCAGCTTACCATCTAGCGGGGGGCCTAGCACAGATACGCAGTATTTT. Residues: CASSLPSSGGPSTDTQYF.